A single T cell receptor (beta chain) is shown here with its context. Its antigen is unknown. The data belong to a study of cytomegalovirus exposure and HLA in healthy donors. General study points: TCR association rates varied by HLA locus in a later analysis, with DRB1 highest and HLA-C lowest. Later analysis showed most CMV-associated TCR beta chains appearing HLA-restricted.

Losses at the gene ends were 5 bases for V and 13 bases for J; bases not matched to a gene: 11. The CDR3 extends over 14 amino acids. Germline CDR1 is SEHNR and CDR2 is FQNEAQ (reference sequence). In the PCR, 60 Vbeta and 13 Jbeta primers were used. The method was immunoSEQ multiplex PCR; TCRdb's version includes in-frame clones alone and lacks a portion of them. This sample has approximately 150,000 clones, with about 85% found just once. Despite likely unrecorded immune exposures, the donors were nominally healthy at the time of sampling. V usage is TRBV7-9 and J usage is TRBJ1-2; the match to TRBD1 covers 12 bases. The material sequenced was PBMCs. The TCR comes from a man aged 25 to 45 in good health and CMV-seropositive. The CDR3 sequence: CASSLEGTGGVITF. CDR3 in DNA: TGTGCCAGCAGCCTAGAGGGGACAGGGGGCGTTATCACCTTC. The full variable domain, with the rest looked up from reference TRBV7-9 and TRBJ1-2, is DTGVSQNPRHKITKRGQNVTFRCDPISEHNRLYWYRQTLGQGPEFLTYFQNEAQLEKSRLLSDRFSAERPKGSFSTLEIQRTEQGDSAMYLCASSLEGTGGVITFGSGTRLTVV.